This T cell receptor (beta chain) was obtained from a study of T cells in localized non-small cell lung cancer. Profiling relied on immunoSEQ multiplex PCR, and the TCRdb table lists in-frame clones only, not all of them. The sample yields roughly 33,000 clones, roughly 90% seen once. The trim removed 0 bases at V and 4 bases at J, leaving 5 bases unmatched. The CDR3 runs to 15 residues. The V gene's germline CDR1 is MNHEY and CDR2 SVGAGI. The receptor was isolated from a man aged 35 to 69 with stage I lung adenocarcinoma. The chain joins TRBV6-5 to TRBJ1-1; 7 bases map to TRBD1. This specimen consisted of peripheral blood, obtained before any cancer treatment. The CDR3 DNA reads as TGTGCCAGCAGTTACTCGAGAGGGGGCGGCACTGAAGCTTTCTTT. Translation gives CASSYSRGGGTEAFF.